The rows below give T cell receptor beta chains drawn from one sample of a study of control samples from healthy donors and cancer patients. Repertoires were generated with immunoSEQ multiplex PCR, while TCRdb's copy carries only in-frame clones and drops some. In the table there are about 170,000 clones, about 90% of which are singletons. The sample taken for sequencing was blood. These receptor sequences come from a man aged 30-40 years in good health. The CDR3 runs from the conserved cysteine through the conserved F or W. A D gene is named only where the DNA matches it firmly. Clone size is given for some rows only: seen once, a few or many times, or a class if the clone is expanded.

v_call	d_call	clone_size	j_call	cdr3_nt	cdr3_aa
TRBV6-6	NA	NA	TRBJ1-3	TGTGCCAGCGGAATGGGAAGCGGGGAAGGAAACACCATATATTTT	CASGMGSGEGNTIYF
TRBV6-5	NA	NA	TRBJ1-2	TGTGCCAGCAGTTACTTGGACACACGCTATGGCTACACCTTC	CASSYLDTRYGYTF
TRBV11-2	TRBD2	NA	TRBJ2-5	TGTGCCAGCAGCCCCCGGACTAGCGGGACCCAAGAGAACGCCCAGTACTTC	CASSPRTSGTQENAQYF
TRBV4-1	TRBD1	NA	TRBJ1-4	TGCGCCAGCAGCCAACCCCCGGGACAGGGAATTATAGGGGAAAAACTGTTTTTT	CASSQPPGQGIIGEKLFF
TRBV3-1/TRBV3-2	NA	once	TRBJ1-4	TGTGCCAGCAGCCAAGAATATCCGCGGACTAATGAAAAACTGTTTTTT	CASSQEYPRTNEKLFF
TRBV13	TRBD1	NA	TRBJ1-3	TGTGCCAGCAGCTTCCTAGGGGACAGTTTCTTCTCTGGAAACACCATATATTTT	CASSFLGDSFFSGNTIYF
TRBV28	NA	once	TRBJ1-1	TGTGCCAGCCTACAAAGGAACACTGAAGCTTTCTTT	CASLQRNTEAFF
TRBV29-1	NA	NA	TRBJ1-5	TGCAGCGCCGGTGGGGATAGCAATCAGCCCCAGCATTTT	CSAGGDSNQPQHF
TRBV6-1	NA	NA	TRBJ1-2	TGTGCCAGCAGTGAAGAGTTCAAGACCAACTATGGCTACACCTTC	CASSEEFKTNYGYTF
TRBV12-3/TRBV12-4	NA	NA	TRBJ1-2	TGTGCCAGCAGTTTGGGGACGGCTGGCTACACCTTC	CASSLGTAGYTF
TRBV7-2	TRBD2	NA	TRBJ2-7	TGTGCCAGCAGCTTCACTAGCGGGCACTACGAGCAGTACTTC	CASSFTSGHYEQYF